This T cell receptor (beta chain) comes out of a study of blood T cell repertoires in COVID-19. Sequenced by immunoSEQ multiplex PCR; TCRdb stores in-frame clones only, minus some. The sample has tens of thousands of clones, about nine tenths seen once. CDR3 size: 17 residues. Germline-derived CDR1 and CDR2 are SGHRS and YFSETQ. V lost 0 bases and J 3 bases, leaving 18 bases between the germline ends. The clonotype comes from a human donor with active COVID-19. The donor label of this sample is uncertain. The V and J genes are TRBV5-1 and TRBJ1-2; D gene unclear. Sample: peripheral blood. In DNA, the CDR3 is TGCGCCAGCAGCTTGGCCCCTGGCAAGATTGGTGACTATGGCTACACCTTC. Protein sequence: CASSLAPGKIGDYGYTF.